The subject of this entry is one TCR beta chain. Unmatched junction bases numbered 5, after V lost 1 base and J lost 5 bases. There are 16 residues in the CDR3. In germline, CDR1 is LGHDT, CDR2 YNNKEL (reference sequence). The sample comes from a study of control samples from healthy donors and cancer patients. The table came from immunoSEQ multiplex PCR; TCRdb's copy has only in-frame clones and leaves some out. Of 400,000 to 450,000 clones in the sample, approximately 90% were seen once. The chain is built from TRBV3-1 (or the pseudogene TRBV3-2) and TRBJ2-1, with 10 nucleotides matching TRBD2. This TCR came from a man aged 40-49 years with head and neck cancer. Sequenced material: PBMCs. The CDR3 region is CASSQGNSGRNNEQFF. The CDR3 nucleotides are TGTGCCAGCAGCCAAGGTAATAGCGGGAGGAACAATGAGCAGTTCTTC.